Below are 9 T cell receptor beta chains sequenced from a single sample in a study of blood T cell repertoires in COVID-19 (dated by TCRdb to 2018 to 2021). Libraries were built with the immunoSEQ multiplex PCR assay. The source is immuneACCESS, and TCRdb retained only in-frame sequences with V and J called. Part of the clones is not carried over; for the studies checked, unresolved V genes explain less than half of this, and the remainder is unexplained. Recorded for this sample are 85,000 to 100,000 clones; about 91% of them occurred a single time. Around 1.9% of the sample goes to the ten largest clones. Material for sequencing was peripheral blood. All receptors come from a man aged 45 to 65 with COVID-19, enrolled during active disease.

This chain links TRBV3-1 (or the pseudogene TRBV3-2) with TRBJ1-5; D is perhaps TRBD1 (6 bases). This CDR3 has 14 residues. Trimming cost V 5 bases and J 6 bases, with 14 bases left between them. CDR1 is LGHDT, CDR2 YNNKEL, per germline (reference sequence). CDR3 bases: TGTGCCAGCAGCTTAGGGGGATCAATTCAGCCCCAGCATTTT. Residues: CASSLGGSIQPQHF.

The J gene is TRBJ2-7, the V gene TRBV27, with a weak D call TRBD2 (7 bases). Per the germline V gene, CDR1 is MNHEY and CDR2 is SMNVEV (reference sequence). Trimming took off 8 bases at V and 2 bases at J, with 19 bases between the two ends. The CDR3 is 15 residues long. In DNA form, the CDR3 reads TGTGCCAGCTCTCGGGGGGCGGGGACCCCCTACGAGCAGTACTTC. Translating gives CASSRGAGTPYEQYF.

Turning to this clone: This specimen includes other DNA sequences encoding the same CDR3. This chain connects TRBV28 to TRBJ1-2; 7 positions agree with TRBD1. The CDR3 loop spans 14 amino acids. Trimming removed 2 bases from V and 4 bases from J; junction bases left unmatched: 4. In germline, CDR1 is MDHEN, CDR2 SYDVKM. The CDR3 region has the DNA TGTGCCAGCAGTTTAGACAGGGTGGGCTATGGCTACACCTTC. Its protein is CASSLDRVGYGYTF.

This chain uses TRBV10-3 with TRBJ2-7; TRBD1 matches at 8 bases. J lost 2 bases, V lost 6 bases, and 6 bases had no gene match. This CDR3 comprises 14 residues. Germline V gene sequence: CDR1 ENHRY, CDR2 SYGVKD. The CDR3, as DNA: TGTGCCATCAGCGGACAGGGCGTAGCCTACGAGCAGTACTTC. Translating it yields CAISGQGVAYEQYF.

V gene TRBV10-3 combines with J gene TRBJ2-7; 8 bases are a match to TRBD1. CDR3 size: 14 residues. Looked up from germline, CDR1 is ENHRY and CDR2 is SYGVKD. Trimming removed 4 bases from V and 5 bases from J; junction bases left unmatched: 7. Here the CDR3 reads CAISGPDRADEQYF. CDR3 nucleotide sequence: TGTGCCATCAGTGGCCCGGACAGGGCGGACGAGCAGTACTTC.

This chain joins TRBV19 and TRBJ2-2; D ambiguous. The germline V gene has CDR1 LNHDA and CDR2 SQIVND (reference sequence). This CDR3 has 14 residues. V lost 3 bases and J lost 5, with 10 bases in between. The CDR3 sequence: CASSIPFGTGELFF. DNA of the CDR3: TGTGCCAGTAGTATTCCCTTCGGGACCGGGGAGCTGTTTTTT.

The rearrangement joins TRBV6-5 to TRBJ2-1; TRBD2 matches 7 bases. The CDR3 covers 13 residues. V dropped 8 bases and J dropped 3; count of bases not matched to a gene: 4. CDR1 is MNHEY, CDR2 SVGAGI, per germline. The CDR3 DNA sequence: TGTGCCAGCGCACGGACTAGCTACAATGAGCAGTTCTTC. Translation gives CASARTSYNEQFF.

The chain joins TRBV27 to TRBJ1-5; weak D call: TRBD1 (6 bases). V was pared by 3 bases and J by 9 bases, with 15 bases between. The CDR3 runs 14 residues. In germline, CDR1 is MNHEY, CDR2 SMNVEV (reference sequence). As DNA, the CDR3 is TGTGCCAGCAGTTTGCAGCAGGGGAGATCGCCCCAGCATTTT. Its translation: CASSLQQGRSPQHF.

This clone showed up just a few times. The CDR3, as DNA: TGTGCCAGCACTCTCTCAGGAAATTCACCCCTCCACTTT. Translated, it gives CASTLSGNSPLHF. The rearrangement links TRBV28 to TRBJ1-6; D ambiguous. The CDR3 loop spans 13 amino acids. Germline V gene data show CDR1 as MDHEN and CDR2 as SYDVKM. Trimming left V 7 bases short and J 7 bases short, with 11 bases between.